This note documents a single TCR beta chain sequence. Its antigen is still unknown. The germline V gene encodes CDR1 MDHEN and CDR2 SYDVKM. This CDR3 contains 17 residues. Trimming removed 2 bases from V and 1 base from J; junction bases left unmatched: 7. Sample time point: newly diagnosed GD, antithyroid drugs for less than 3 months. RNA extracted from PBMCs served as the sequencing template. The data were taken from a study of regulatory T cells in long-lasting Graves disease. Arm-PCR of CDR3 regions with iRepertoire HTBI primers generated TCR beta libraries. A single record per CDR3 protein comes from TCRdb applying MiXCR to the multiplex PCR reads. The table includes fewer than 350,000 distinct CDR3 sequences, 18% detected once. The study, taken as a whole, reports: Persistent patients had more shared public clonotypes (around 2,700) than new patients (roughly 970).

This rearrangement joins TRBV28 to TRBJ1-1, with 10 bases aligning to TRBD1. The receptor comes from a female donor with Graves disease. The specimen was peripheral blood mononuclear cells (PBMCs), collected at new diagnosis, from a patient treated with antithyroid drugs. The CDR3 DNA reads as TGTGCCAGCAGTTTAGATCGGACAGGGGGTGGGAACACTGAAGCTTTCTTT. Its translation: CASSLDRTGGGNTEAFF. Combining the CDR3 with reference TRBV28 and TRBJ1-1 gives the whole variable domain DVKVTQSSRYLVKRTGEKVFLECVQDMDHENMFWYRQDPGLGLRLIYFSYDVKMKEKGDIPEGYSVSREKKERFSLILESASTNQTSMYLCASSLDRTGGGNTEAFFGQGTRLTVV.